This entry lists 3 T cell receptor beta chains sequenced from one sample in a study of T cell responses to AZD1222 COVID-19 vaccine. Using immunoSEQ multiplex PCR, the repertoire was profiled, and TCRdb retains in-frame clones only, with some absent. The sample consists of more than 80,000 clones, 75% to 90% of them appearing once. The material was peripheral blood, obtained on day 0 of AZD1222 vaccination. The receptors here all came from an adult in good health.

The chain uses TRBV18 and TRBJ1-1; TRBD1 matches at 7 bases. Germline CDR1 is KGHSH and CDR2 is LQKENI. The CDR3 sequence is 16 residues long. Trimming removed 3 bases from V and 5 bases from J; junction bases left unmatched: 12. The DNA for the CDR3 is TGTGCCAGCTCACCGGGACATGAGTCAGGGGGAACTGAAGCTTTCTTT. This sequence encodes CASSPGHESGGTEAFF.

The V and J genes are TRBV3-1 (or the pseudogene TRBV3-2) and TRBJ1-1, with D perhaps matching TRBD1 (6 bases). Germline V gene lookup returns CDR1 LGHDT and CDR2 YNNKEL (reference sequence). The V and J ends lost 6 bases and 5 bases respectively, with 19 bases between them. The CDR3 has 15 residues. The CDR3 here is CASSYNQGWRTEAFF. CDR3 coding DNA: TGTGCCAGCAGTTACAATCAGGGGTGGAGGACTGAAGCTTTCTTT.

This clone was counted only a few times. Other nucleotide sequences in the sample specify the same CDR3. This chain uses TRBV12-3 or TRBV12-4 with TRBJ1-2; D ambiguous. CDR3 length: 12 residues. Trimming removed 3 bases at V and 1 base at J, with 3 bases between. DNA of the CDR3: TGTGCCAGCAGTTTCGGTAACTATGGCTACACCTTC. The encoded protein is CASSFGNYGYTF.